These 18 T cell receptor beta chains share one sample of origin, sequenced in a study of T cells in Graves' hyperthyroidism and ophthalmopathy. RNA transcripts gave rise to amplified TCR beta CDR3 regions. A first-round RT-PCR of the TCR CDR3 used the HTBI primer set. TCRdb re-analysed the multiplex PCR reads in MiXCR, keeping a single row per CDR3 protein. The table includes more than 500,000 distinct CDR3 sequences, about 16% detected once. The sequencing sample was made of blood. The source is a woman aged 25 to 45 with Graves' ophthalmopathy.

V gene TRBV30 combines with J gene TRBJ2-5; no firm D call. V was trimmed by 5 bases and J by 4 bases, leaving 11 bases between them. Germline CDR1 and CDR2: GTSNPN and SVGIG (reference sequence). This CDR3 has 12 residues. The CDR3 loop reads CAWRRRRETQYF. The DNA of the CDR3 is TGTGCCTGGCGAAGAAGGCGAGAGACCCAGTACTTC.

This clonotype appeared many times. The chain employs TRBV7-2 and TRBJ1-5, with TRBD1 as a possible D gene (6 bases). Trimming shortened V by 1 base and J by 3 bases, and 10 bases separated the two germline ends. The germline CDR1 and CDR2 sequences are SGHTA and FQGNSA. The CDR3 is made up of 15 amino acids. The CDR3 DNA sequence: TGTGCCAGCAGCTTAGACAGGGCGGACAATCAGCCCCAGCATTTT. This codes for CASSLDRADNQPQHF.

The CDR3 sequence: CASSYTTGTANEKLFF. The CDR3 DNA reads TGTGCCAGCAGTTACACAACAGGAACGGCTAATGAAAAACTGTTTTTT. This chain joins TRBV6-2 or TRBV6-3 and TRBJ1-4; possibly TRBD1 for D (5 bases). The V end lost 2 bases, the J end lost 3 bases, and 13 bases lay between the germline ends. The CDR3 totals 16 residues. Germline assignment: CDR1 MNHEY and CDR2 SVGEGT.

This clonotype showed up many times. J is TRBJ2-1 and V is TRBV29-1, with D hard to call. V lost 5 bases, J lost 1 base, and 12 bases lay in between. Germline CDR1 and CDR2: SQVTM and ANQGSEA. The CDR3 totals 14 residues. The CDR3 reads CSVHPVGSYNEQFF. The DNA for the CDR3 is TGCAGCGTTCATCCGGTCGGGTCCTACAATGAGCAGTTCTTC.

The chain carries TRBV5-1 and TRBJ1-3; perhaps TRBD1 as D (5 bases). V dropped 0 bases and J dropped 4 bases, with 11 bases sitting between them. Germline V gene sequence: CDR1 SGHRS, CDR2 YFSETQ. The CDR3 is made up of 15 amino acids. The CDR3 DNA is TGCGCCAGCAGCTTGGTGGTCAGGGTAGGAAACACCATATATTTT. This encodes CASSLVVRVGNTIYF.

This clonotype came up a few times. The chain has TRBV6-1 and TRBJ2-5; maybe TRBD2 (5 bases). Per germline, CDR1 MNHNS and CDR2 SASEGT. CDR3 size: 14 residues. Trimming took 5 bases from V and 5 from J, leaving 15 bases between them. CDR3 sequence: CASSPGSERETQYF. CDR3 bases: TGTGCCAGCAGTCCGGGGTCGGAGAGGGAGACCCAGTACTTC.

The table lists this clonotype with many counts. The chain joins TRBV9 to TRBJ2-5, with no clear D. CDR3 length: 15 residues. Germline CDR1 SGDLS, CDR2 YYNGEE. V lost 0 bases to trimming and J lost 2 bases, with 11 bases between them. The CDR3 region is CASSVAGALQETQYF. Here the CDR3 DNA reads TGTGCCAGCAGCGTAGCGGGCGCATTACAAGAGACCCAGTACTTC.

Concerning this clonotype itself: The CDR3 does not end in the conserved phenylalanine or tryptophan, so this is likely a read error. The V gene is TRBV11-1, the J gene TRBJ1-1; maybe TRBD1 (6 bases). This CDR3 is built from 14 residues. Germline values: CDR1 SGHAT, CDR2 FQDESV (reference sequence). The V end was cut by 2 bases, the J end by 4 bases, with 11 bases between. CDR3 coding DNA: TGTGCCAGCAGCTTATGGGGGCTGAGCACTGAAGCTTTCTTG. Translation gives CASSLWGLSTEAFL.

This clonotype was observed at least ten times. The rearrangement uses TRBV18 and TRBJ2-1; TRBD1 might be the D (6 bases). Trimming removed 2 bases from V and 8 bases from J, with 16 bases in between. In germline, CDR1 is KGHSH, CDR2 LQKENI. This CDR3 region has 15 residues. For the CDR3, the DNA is TGTGCCAGCTCACCAGGGGGCCCTTCTGGGCATGAGCAGTTCTTC. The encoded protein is CASSPGGPSGHEQFF.

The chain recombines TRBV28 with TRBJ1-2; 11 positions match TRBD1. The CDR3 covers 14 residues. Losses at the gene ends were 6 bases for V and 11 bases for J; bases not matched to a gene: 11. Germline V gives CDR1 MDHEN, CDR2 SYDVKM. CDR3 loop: CASSPPGTGGRYTF. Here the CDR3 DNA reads TGTGCCAGCAGCCCGCCCGGGACAGGGGGGAGGTACACCTTC.

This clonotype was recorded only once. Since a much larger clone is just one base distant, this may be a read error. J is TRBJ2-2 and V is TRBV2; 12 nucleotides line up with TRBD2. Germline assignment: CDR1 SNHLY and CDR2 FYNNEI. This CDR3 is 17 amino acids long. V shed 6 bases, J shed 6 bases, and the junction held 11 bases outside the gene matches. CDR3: CASRVPRLAGEPGELFF. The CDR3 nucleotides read TGTGCCAGCAGAGTCCCCCGACTAGCGGGAGAGCCCGGGGAGCTGTTTTTT.

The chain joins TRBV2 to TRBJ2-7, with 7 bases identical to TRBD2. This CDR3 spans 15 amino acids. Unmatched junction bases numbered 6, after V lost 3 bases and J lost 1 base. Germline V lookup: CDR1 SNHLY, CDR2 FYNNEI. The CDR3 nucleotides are TGTGCCAGCAGTGAGGCTAGCGGCCTTTCCTACGAGCAGTACTTC. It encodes CASSEASGLSYEQYF.

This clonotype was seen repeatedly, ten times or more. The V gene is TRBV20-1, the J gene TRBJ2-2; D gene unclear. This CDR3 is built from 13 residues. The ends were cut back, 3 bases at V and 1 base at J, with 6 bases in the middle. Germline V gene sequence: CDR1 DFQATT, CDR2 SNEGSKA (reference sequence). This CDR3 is CSASGQNTGELFF. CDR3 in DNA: TGCAGTGCTAGCGGGCAGAACACCGGGGAGCTGTTTTTT.

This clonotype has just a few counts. CDR3 in DNA: TGCGCCAGCAGCCCATCCGTGGGACTAGATTCCTACGAGCAGTACTTC. Protein: CASSPSVGLDSYEQYF. The chain has TRBV5-1 and TRBJ2-7; TRBD2 agrees at 8 bases. This CDR3 contains 16 residues. Germline V gives CDR1 SGHRS, CDR2 YFSETQ. The J segment lost 1 base and the V segment lost 4 bases, leaving 10 bases of the junction unmatched.

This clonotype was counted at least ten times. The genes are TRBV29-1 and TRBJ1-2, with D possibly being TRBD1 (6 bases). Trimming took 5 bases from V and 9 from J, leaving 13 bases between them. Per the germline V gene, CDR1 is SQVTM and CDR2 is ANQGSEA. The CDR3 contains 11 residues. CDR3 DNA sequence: TGCAGCGTTTCTGGGGGCATTAGCTACACCTTC. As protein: CSVSGGISYTF.

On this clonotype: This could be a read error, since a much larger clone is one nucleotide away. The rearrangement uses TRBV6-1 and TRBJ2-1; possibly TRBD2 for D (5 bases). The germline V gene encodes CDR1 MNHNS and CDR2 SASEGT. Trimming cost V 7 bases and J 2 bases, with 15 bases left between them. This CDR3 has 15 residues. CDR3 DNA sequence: TGTGCCAGCACCGCTCGGACTGGAACCTACAATGAGCAGTTCTTC. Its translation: CASTARTGTYNEQFF.

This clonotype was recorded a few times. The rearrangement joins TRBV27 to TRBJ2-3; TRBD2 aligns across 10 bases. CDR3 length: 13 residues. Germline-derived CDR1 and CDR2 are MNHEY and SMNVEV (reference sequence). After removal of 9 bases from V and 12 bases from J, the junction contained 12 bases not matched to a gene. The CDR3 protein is CASKPGLAFSQYF. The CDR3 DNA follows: TGTGCCAGTAAACCGGGACTAGCGTTTTCACAGTATTTT.

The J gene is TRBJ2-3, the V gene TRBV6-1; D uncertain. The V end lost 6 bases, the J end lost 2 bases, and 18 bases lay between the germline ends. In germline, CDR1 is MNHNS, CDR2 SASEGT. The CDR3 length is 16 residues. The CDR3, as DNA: TGTGCCAGCAGACCGGTGGTGGTGGGTCCCACAGATACGCAGTATTTT. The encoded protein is CASRPVVVGPTDTQYF.